A selection of T cell receptor beta chains follows, all from one sample in a study of blood T cell repertoires in COVID-19. TCRdb's copy holds only in-frame clones and misses some; the assay was immunoSEQ multiplex PCR. The data show over 90,000 clones, roughly 90% seen once. The specimen was peripheral blood. These TCRs come from a man older than 75 with acute or convalescent COVID-19. CDR3s include the opening cysteine and the closing phenylalanine or tryptophan. The order of the fields is D gene, V gene, clone size, J gene, CDR3 protein, CDR3 DNA. A D gene is named only where the DNA matches it firmly. Clone size, where shown, is once, few, many, or a class for clones that have expanded.

d_gene: .; v_gene: TRBV5-5; abundance: .; j_gene: TRBJ1-6; CDR3aa: CASSLGVGGVNSPLHF; CDR3nt: TGTGCCAGCAGCTTGGGAGTCGGGGGAGTTAATTCACCCCTCCACTTT
d_gene: TRBD1; v_gene: TRBV11-1; abundance: .; j_gene: TRBJ1-3; CDR3aa: CASSRTGGNTIYF; CDR3nt: TGTGCCAGCAGCCGGACAGGGGGAAACACCATATATTTT
d_gene: TRBD2; v_gene: TRBV6-5; abundance: few; j_gene: TRBJ2-7; CDR3aa: CASRGGSSYEQYF; CDR3nt: TGTGCCAGCAGGGGGGGGAGCTCCTACGAGCAGTACTTC
d_gene: .; v_gene: TRBV7-8; abundance: .; j_gene: TRBJ2-7; CDR3aa: CASSPIIGGEQYF; CDR3nt: TGTGCCAGCAGCCCCATCATCGGAGGGGAGCAGTACTTC
d_gene: .; v_gene: TRBV5-1; abundance: few; j_gene: TRBJ2-3; CDR3aa: CASSLRGSVSTDTQYF; CDR3nt: TGCGCCAGCAGCTTAAGGGGAAGCGTTAGCACAGATACGCAGTATTTT
d_gene: TRBD1; v_gene: TRBV6-1; abundance: .; j_gene: TRBJ2-7; CDR3aa: CASREAPGQDYEQYF; CDR3nt: TGTGCCAGCAGAGAAGCTCCGGGACAGGACTACGAGCAGTACTTC
d_gene: .; v_gene: TRBV5-1; abundance: .; j_gene: TRBJ2-2; CDR3aa: CASSYTQGTGELFF; CDR3nt: TGCGCCAGCAGCTACACACAGGGTACCGGGGAGCTGTTTTTT
d_gene: TRBD1; v_gene: TRBV15; abundance: once; j_gene: TRBJ2-1; CDR3aa: CATSRVLGDSNEQFF; CDR3nt: TGTGCCACCAGCAGAGTTCTGGGGGACAGCAATGAGCAGTTCTTC
d_gene: TRBD1; v_gene: TRBV30; abundance: .; j_gene: TRBJ1-3; CDR3aa: CAWSEGQAFDSGNTIYF; CDR3nt: TGTGCCTGGAGTGAGGGACAGGCCTTTGACTCTGGAAACACCATATATTTT
d_gene: TRBD2; v_gene: TRBV2; abundance: .; j_gene: TRBJ2-3; CDR3aa: CASNQGLISTDTQYF; CDR3nt: TGTGCCAGCAACCAGGGACTAATTAGCACAGATACGCAGTATTTT
d_gene: TRBD1; v_gene: TRBV6-5; abundance: .; j_gene: TRBJ1-2; CDR3aa: CASSLWGQGDHGYTF; CDR3nt: TGTGCCAGCTCCCTATGGGGACAGGGGGACCATGGCTACACCTTC
d_gene: .; v_gene: TRBV7-2; abundance: few; j_gene: TRBJ2-5; CDR3aa: CASSLNYPGETQYF; CDR3nt: TGTGCCAGCAGCTTAAATTATCCAGGAGAGACCCAGTACTTC
d_gene: TRBD2; v_gene: TRBV5-1; abundance: .; j_gene: TRBJ2-2; CDR3aa: CASSWGLAATGELFF; CDR3nt: TGCGCCAGCAGCTGGGGACTAGCGGCCACCGGGGAGCTGTTTTTT
d_gene: .; v_gene: TRBV14; abundance: few; j_gene: TRBJ1-2; CDR3aa: CASSQAGVYGYTF; CDR3nt: TGTGCCAGCAGCCAAGCCGGGGTCTATGGCTACACCTTC
d_gene: .; v_gene: TRBV30; abundance: .; j_gene: TRBJ1-2; CDR3aa: CAWSSRVYGYTF; CDR3nt: TGTGCCTGGAGTTCCAGGGTCTATGGCTACACCTTC
d_gene: TRBD1; v_gene: TRBV2; abundance: .; j_gene: TRBJ1-6; CDR3aa: CATGDSSYNSPLHF; CDR3nt: TGTGCCACCGGGGACAGCTCCTATAATTCACCCCTCCACTTT
d_gene: TRBD1; v_gene: TRBV15; abundance: .; j_gene: TRBJ1-2; CDR3aa: CATSRGTGLYGYTF; CDR3nt: TGTGCCACCAGCAGGGGGACAGGGCTCTATGGCTACACCTTC
d_gene: .; v_gene: TRBV5-1; abundance: few; j_gene: TRBJ1-1; CDR3aa: CASSLTDTEAFF; CDR3nt: TGCGCCAGCAGCTTGACGGACACTGAAGCTTTCTTT
d_gene: TRBD2; v_gene: TRBV10-3; abundance: .; j_gene: TRBJ2-3; CDR3aa: CAISRRLAGGTDTQYF; CDR3nt: TGTGCCATCAGCCGCCGACTAGCGGGAGGGACAGATACGCAGTATTTT
d_gene: TRBD1; v_gene: TRBV6-5; abundance: .; j_gene: TRBJ1-2; CDR3aa: CASSYGRGDYGYTF; CDR3nt: TGTGCCAGCAGTTACGGCAGGGGGGACTATGGCTACACCTTC
d_gene: TRBD1; v_gene: TRBV15; abundance: .; j_gene: TRBJ2-1; CDR3aa: CATSRGATGGLNEQFF; CDR3nt: TGTGCCACCAGCAGAGGGGCGACAGGGGGTCTTAATGAGCAGTTCTTC
d_gene: TRBD1; v_gene: TRBV5-1; abundance: .; j_gene: TRBJ1-2; CDR3aa: CASSPRDREGYTF; CDR3nt: TGCGCCAGCAGCCCCCGGGACAGGGAAGGCTACACCTTC
d_gene: .; v_gene: TRBV11-2; abundance: .; j_gene: TRBJ2-7; CDR3aa: CASSPLRGGAGGYEQYF; CDR3nt: TGTGCCAGCAGCCCGCTTAGGGGCGGGGCAGGGGGCTACGAGCAGTACTTC
d_gene: TRBD1; v_gene: TRBV7-9; abundance: few; j_gene: TRBJ1-3; CDR3aa: CASSLGTGVVSGNTIYF; CDR3nt: TGTGCCAGCAGCTTAGGGACAGGGGTGGTCTCTGGAAACACCATATATTTT
d_gene: .; v_gene: TRBV7-9; abundance: .; j_gene: TRBJ2-1; CDR3aa: CAMGSEQFF; CDR3nt: TGTGCCATGGGGAGCGAGCAGTTCTTC
d_gene: TRBD1; v_gene: TRBV5-1; abundance: .; j_gene: TRBJ1-1; CDR3aa: CASSFTGGPGGTAEAFF; CDR3nt: TGCGCCAGCAGCTTCACAGGGGGCCCAGGGGGAACCGCTGAAGCTTTCTTT
d_gene: TRBD2; v_gene: TRBV6-2/TRBV6-3; abundance: .; j_gene: TRBJ2-7; CDR3aa: CASSYTRTSGKGGEQYF; CDR3nt: TGTGCCAGCAGTTACACCAGGACTAGCGGAAAAGGTGGCGAGCAGTACTTC
d_gene: TRBD2; v_gene: TRBV14; abundance: .; j_gene: TRBJ2-7; CDR3aa: CASSQTSGSEQYF; CDR3nt: TGTGCCAGCAGCCAGACTAGCGGGAGTGAGCAGTACTTC
d_gene: TRBD1; v_gene: TRBV18; abundance: .; j_gene: TRBJ1-5; CDR3aa: CASSLRTGSGNQPQHF; CDR3nt: TGTGCCAGCTCACTTAGGACAGGGTCGGGCAATCAGCCCCAGCATTTT
d_gene: .; v_gene: TRBV6-5; abundance: once; j_gene: TRBJ2-6; CDR3aa: CASSSPGVGANVLTF; CDR3nt: TGTGCCAGCAGTTCCCCAGGGGTTGGGGCCAACGTCCTGACTTTC
d_gene: .; v_gene: TRBV6-5; abundance: .; j_gene: TRBJ1-1; CDR3aa: CASSTDGDAGTEAFF; CDR3nt: TGTGCCAGCAGTACCGACGGGGATGCAGGCACTGAAGCTTTCTTT
d_gene: TRBD2; v_gene: TRBV7-2; abundance: .; j_gene: TRBJ2-1; CDR3aa: CASRRGGRAYNEQFF; CDR3nt: TGTGCCAGCAGGCGGGGCGGGAGGGCCTACAATGAGCAGTTCTTC
d_gene: TRBD2; v_gene: TRBV28; abundance: once; j_gene: TRBJ2-5; CDR3aa: CASSTSGRQPGTQYF; CDR3nt: TGTGCCAGCAGTACTAGCGGGCGACAGCCGGGGACCCAGTACTTC
d_gene: TRBD2; v_gene: TRBV6-2/TRBV6-3; abundance: .; j_gene: TRBJ2-7; CDR3aa: CASSGPGLASYEQYF; CDR3nt: TGTGCCAGCAGTGGTCCGGGACTAGCTTCCTACGAGCAGTACTTC
d_gene: .; v_gene: TRBV7-9; abundance: .; j_gene: TRBJ2-7; CDR3aa: CASSLGQGRYF; CDR3nt: TGTGCCAGCAGCTTAGGTCAGGGTCGGTACTTC
d_gene: .; v_gene: TRBV9; abundance: .; j_gene: TRBJ1-4; CDR3aa: CASSGGRAGEKLFF; CDR3nt: TGTGCCAGCAGCGGGGGCAGGGCTGGTGAAAAACTGTTTTTT
d_gene: TRBD2; v_gene: TRBV3-1/TRBV3-2; abundance: .; j_gene: TRBJ2-5; CDR3aa: CASSHGGRGETQYF; CDR3nt: TGTGCCAGCAGCCACGGCGGGAGGGGCGAGACCCAGTACTTC
d_gene: .; v_gene: TRBV19; abundance: .; j_gene: TRBJ1-1; CDR3aa: CASSIGTEPNTEAFF; CDR3nt: TGTGCCAGTAGTATAGGGACAGAACCGAACACTGAAGCTTTCTTT
d_gene: .; v_gene: TRBV5-1; abundance: .; j_gene: TRBJ1-4; CDR3aa: CASSQMRQAGDEKLFF; CDR3nt: TGCGCCAGCAGCCAGATGAGACAGGCGGGAGATGAAAAACTGTTTTTT
d_gene: TRBD1; v_gene: TRBV6-6; abundance: .; j_gene: TRBJ2-7; CDR3aa: CASQPGQGRYEQYF; CDR3nt: TGTGCCAGCCAACCGGGACAGGGAAGGTACGAGCAGTACTTC
d_gene: TRBD2; v_gene: TRBV11-3; abundance: .; j_gene: TRBJ2-7; CDR3aa: CASSLRGDYEQYF; CDR3nt: TGTGCCAGCAGCTTACGGGGGGACTACGAGCAGTACTTC